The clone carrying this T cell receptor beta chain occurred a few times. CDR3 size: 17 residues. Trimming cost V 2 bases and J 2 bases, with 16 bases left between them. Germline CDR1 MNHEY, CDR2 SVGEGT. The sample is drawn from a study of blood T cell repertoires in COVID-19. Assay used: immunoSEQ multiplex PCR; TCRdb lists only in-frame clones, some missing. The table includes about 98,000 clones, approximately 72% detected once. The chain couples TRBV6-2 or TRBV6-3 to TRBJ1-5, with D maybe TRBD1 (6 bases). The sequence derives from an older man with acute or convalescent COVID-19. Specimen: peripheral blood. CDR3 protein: CASSYVPGDLGNQPQHF. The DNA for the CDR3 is TGTGCCAGCAGTTACGTCCCAGGGGACCTCGGCAATCAGCCCCAGCATTTT.